A single sample is the source of the 30 T cell receptor beta chains below, sequenced in a study of T cell responses to AZD1222 COVID-19 vaccine. Using immunoSEQ multiplex PCR, the repertoire was profiled, and TCRdb retains in-frame clones only, with some absent. The table lists about 130,000 clones, approximately 94% of them singletons. The starting material was peripheral blood, obtained on day 0 of AZD1222 vaccination. These receptors all stem from an adult in good health.

Note on this clone: The germline gene is not matched at one end of the junction; a read error may be the cause. The V and J genes are TRBV4-2 and TRBJ2-7; TRBD1 aligns across 9 bases. Germline assignment: CDR1 LGHNA and CDR2 YNFKEQ. The CDR3 extends over 18 amino acids. This CDR3 is CASRQDGGGQGIHYEQYF. The CDR3 nucleotides read TGTGCCAGCAGACAAGATGGTGGAGGACAGGGGATACACTACGAGCAGTACTTC.

The chain carries TRBV7-9 and TRBJ2-5; D may be TRBD1 or TRBD2 (5 bases each). V shed 6 bases and J shed 4 bases, with 9 bases lying between them. Germline V gives CDR1 SEHNR, CDR2 FQNEAQ (reference sequence). The CDR3 loop spans 12 amino acids. The CDR3 DNA follows: TGTGCCAGCAGGAGGGACGGAGAGACCCAGTACTTC. Amino acids: CASRRDGETQYF.

The sample holds a few counts of this clone. The rearrangement links TRBV19 to TRBJ2-1; the D gene is possibly TRBD2 (5 bases). Germline lookup yields CDR1 LNHDA and CDR2 SQIVND (reference sequence). V was clipped by 4 bases and J by 8 bases, with 15 bases between them. This CDR3 region has 14 residues. The CDR3 sequence is CASSKEEAGDEQFF. The CDR3 region has the DNA TGTGCCAGTAGTAAAGAGGAGGCAGGAGATGAGCAGTTCTTC.

This chain joins TRBV14 and TRBJ2-1, with a weak D call TRBD2 (6 bases). V lost 2 bases and J lost 0, with 17 bases in between. The germline gives CDR1 SGHDN, CDR2 FVKESK. The CDR3 spans 18 residues. This chain's CDR3 is CASSQLFRDSSSYNEQFF. CDR3 nucleotides: TGTGCCAGCAGCCAACTTTTCCGGGACTCAAGCTCCTACAATGAGCAGTTCTTC.

This clone showed up just a few times. V is TRBV4-2 and J is TRBJ1-1; D gene uncertain. Germline CDR1 reads LGHNA; CDR2 reads YNFKEQ. This CDR3 spans 14 amino acids. Trimming stripped 0 bases from V and 5 bases from J, with 10 bases between. CDR3 DNA: TGTGCCAGCAGCCAAGATCCCCCCAGGACTGAAGCTTTCTTT. Residues: CASSQDPPRTEAFF.

The V call is TRBV5-4, the J call TRBJ1-1; 12 positions match TRBD1. In germline, CDR1 is SGHNT, CDR2 YYREEE (reference sequence). V was clipped by 4 bases and J by 2 bases; unmatched bases: 3. This CDR3 has 15 residues. The CDR3 loop is CASSRDRGLNTEAFF. In nucleotides, the CDR3 is TGTGCCAGCAGCCGGGACAGGGGGCTCAACACTGAAGCTTTCTTT.

The V gene is TRBV28, the J gene TRBJ1-5; the match to TRBD1 covers 10 bases. This CDR3 region has 16 residues. The V and J ends lost 6 bases and 6 bases, in that order; junction bases with no gene match: 11. Germline assignment: CDR1 MDHEN and CDR2 SYDVKM. The chain's CDR3 is CASSPYRGQGSQPQHF. In DNA form, the CDR3 reads TGTGCCAGCAGCCCCTACAGGGGACAGGGGAGTCAGCCCCAGCATTTT.

V is TRBV20-1 and J is TRBJ1-1; weak D call: TRBD1 (6 bases). V lost 6 bases, J lost 1 base, and 6 bases lay in between. The germline V gene encodes CDR1 DFQATT and CDR2 SNEGSKA (reference sequence). The CDR3 totals 11 residues. The CDR3 is CSATGNTEAFF. DNA for the CDR3: TGCAGTGCGACAGGGAACACTGAAGCTTTCTTT.

The CDR3 DNA sequence: TGTGCCAGCAGCAAAGTGAATCCAAACGATGAGCAGTTCTTC. Translating gives CASSKVNPNDEQFF. The rearrangement links TRBV21-1 to TRBJ2-1. TRBV21-1 has pseudogene status. The CDR3 covers 14 residues.

The CDR3 here is CASNQYGEQFF. The CDR3, as DNA: TGCGCCAGCAACCAGTACGGTGAGCAGTTCTTC. The chain is built from TRBV5-1 and TRBJ2-1, with D uncertain. The germline V gene has CDR1 SGHRS and CDR2 YFSETQ. The CDR3 loop spans 11 amino acids. V was trimmed by 6 bases and J by 9 bases, leaving 10 bases between them. The full variable domain, its missing parts supplied by reference TRBV5-1 and TRBJ2-1, is KAGVTQTPRYLIKTRGQQVTLSCSPISGHRSVSWYQQTPGQGLQFLFEYFSETQRNKGNFPGRFSGRQFSNSRSEMNVSTLELGDSALYLCASNQYGEQFFGPGTRLTVL.

This chain connects TRBV27 to TRBJ2-4; D call uncertain. Deletions cut 8 bases from V and 0 bases from J, with 23 bases between. The CDR3 runs 18 residues. CDR1 is MNHEY and CDR2 is SMNVEV in the germline V gene (reference sequence). The CDR3 bases are TGTGCCAGCCAACCATACACTGCGGCCACACTAGCCAAAAACATTCAGTACTTC. Translated: CASQPYTAATLAKNIQYF.

The V gene is TRBV5-1, the J gene TRBJ2-3, with D unclear. Per germline, CDR1 SGHRS and CDR2 YFSETQ. Trimming left V 2 bases short and J 4 bases short, with 11 bases between. The CDR3 has 14 residues. CDR3 nucleotides: TGCGCCAGCAGCTTAGTCTCTCAAGCAGATACGCAGTATTTT. It codes for CASSLVSQADTQYF.

The chain joins TRBV7-9 to TRBJ1-2; no clear D gene. CDR1 and CDR2 from the germline V gene are SEHNR and FQNEAQ (reference sequence). The CDR3 has 14 residues. The V end was cut by 0 bases, the J end by 4 bases, with 9 bases between. The CDR3: CASSLAVSTYGYTF. In nucleotides, the CDR3 is TGTGCCAGCAGCTTAGCGGTCAGCACCTATGGCTACACCTTC.

Only one count was recorded for this clone. The chain couples TRBV18 to TRBJ2-2, with TRBD2 identical over 13 bases. The CDR3 has 19 amino acids. V shed 4 bases, J shed 0 bases, and the junction held 8 bases outside the gene matches. CDR1 and CDR2 (germline): KGHSH, LQKENI. CDR3 loop: CASSLTSGRSRSNTGELFF. The CDR3 nucleotides read TGTGCCAGCTCACTGACTAGCGGGAGGAGCCGATCGAACACCGGGGAGCTGTTTTTT.

The V call is TRBV2, the J call TRBJ2-7; 11 bases align to TRBD1. The CDR3 contains 14 residues. Germline V lookup: CDR1 SNHLY, CDR2 FYNNEI. Trimming at V came to 4 bases and at J to 11 bases, leaving 10 bases not matched to a gene. This CDR3 is CASSVGGQGAREYF. CDR3 in DNA: TGTGCCAGCAGTGTGGGAGGACAGGGGGCGAGGGAGTACTTC. Variable domain in full (rest from reference TRBV2 and TRBJ2-7): EPEVTQTPSHQVTQMGQEVILRCVPISNHLYFYWYRQILGQKVEFLVSFYNNEISEKSEIFDDQFSVERPDGSNFTLKIRSTKLEDSAMYFCASSVGGQGAREYFGPGTRLTVT.

The chain uses TRBV9 and TRBJ1-2; D not resolved. With 4 bases removed from V and 5 bases from J, the gap between germline ends came to 15 bases. CDR1 is SGDLS and CDR2 is YYNGEE in the germline V gene. The CDR3 sequence is 14 residues long. For the CDR3, the DNA is TGTGCCAGCAGCACGACTAACTTCCGGTATGGCTACACCTTC. This translates into CASSTTNFRYGYTF.

The rearrangement links TRBV5-1 to TRBJ2-3; 7 bases align to TRBD2. This CDR3 has 13 amino acids. Germline V lookup: CDR1 SGHRS, CDR2 YFSETQ. Germline trimming cut 6 bases from V and 2 bases from J; bases unmatched to any gene: 3. Here the CDR3 DNA reads TGCGCCAGCAAAAGCGGGACCACAGATACGCAGTATTTT. Translation gives CASKSGTTDTQYF. The variable domain in full, with the rest retrieved from reference TRBV5-1 and TRBJ2-3, is KAGVTQTPRYLIKTRGQQVTLSCSPISGHRSVSWYQQTPGQGLQFLFEYFSETQRNKGNFPGRFSGRQFSNSRSEMNVSTLELGDSALYLCASKSGTTDTQYFGPGTRLTVL.

This clone came up once. This chain uses TRBV30 with TRBJ2-3, with a possible D match to TRBD1 (5 bases). The germline gives CDR1 GTSNPN, CDR2 SVGIG (reference sequence). This CDR3 spans 15 amino acids. V gave up 0 bases and J gave up 1 base, with 11 bases separating them. DNA of the CDR3: TGTGCCTGGAGTGTAGGGGCGGCCCGCACAGATACGCAGTATTTT. Amino acid sequence: CAWSVGAARTDTQYF.

The J gene is TRBJ1-5, the V gene TRBV19; perhaps TRBD1 as D (6 bases). The germline gives CDR1 LNHDA, CDR2 SQIVND (reference sequence). V was shortened by 5 bases and J by 4 bases, with 18 bases between the two germline ends. The CDR3 contains 16 residues. For the CDR3, the DNA is TGTGCCAGTAGTGTATCCCCACAGGGAAGAAATCAGCCCCAGCATTTT. This translates into CASSVSPQGRNQPQHF. The whole variable domain, filled in from reference TRBV19 and TRBJ1-5, reads DGGITQSPKYLFRKEGQNVTLSCEQNLNHDAMYWYRQDPGQGLRLIYYSQIVNDFQKGDIAEGYSVSREKKESFPLTVTSAQKNPTAFYLCASSVSPQGRNQPQHFGDGTRLSIL.

This chain joins TRBV5-1 and TRBJ2-3; TRBD2 matches 12 bases. V was clipped by 4 bases and J by 0 bases; unmatched bases: 9. The CDR3 has 18 residues. Per the germline V gene, CDR1 is SGHRS and CDR2 is YFSETQ. DNA for the CDR3: TGCGCCAGCAGCGCCACACTAGCGGGAGGATCTAGCACAGATACGCAGTATTTT. Its translation: CASSATLAGGSSTDTQYF. Full variable domain (missing parts from reference TRBV5-1 and TRBJ2-3): KAGVTQTPRYLIKTRGQQVTLSCSPISGHRSVSWYQQTPGQGLQFLFEYFSETQRNKGNFPGRFSGRQFSNSRSEMNVSTLELGDSALYLCASSATLAGGSSTDTQYFGPGTRLTVL.

This chain connects TRBV7-2 to TRBJ2-4; tentatively, D is TRBD1 (6 bases). From germline, CDR1 is SGHTA and CDR2 FQGNSA. The CDR3 is 15 amino acids. Trimming removed 5 bases at V and 4 bases at J, with 15 bases between. The CDR3 DNA reads TGTGCCAGCAGCGACATGACAGGAGTTAAAAACATTCAGTACTTC. It specifies CASSDMTGVKNIQYF.

The chain joins TRBV10-2 to TRBJ2-2, with 16 bases that match TRBD2. CDR1 and CDR2 (germline): WSHSY, SAAADI. CDR3 size: 18 residues. V trimming: 6 bases; J trimming: 1 base; junction bases outside the gene matches: 5. CDR3 loop: CASRSGTSGRVNTGELFF. In nucleotides, the CDR3 is TGCGCCAGCAGGTCCGGGACTAGCGGGAGGGTGAACACCGGGGAGCTGTTTTTT.

J is TRBJ2-5 and V is TRBV7-2; D could derive from TRBD1 or TRBD2 (5 bases each). Per the germline V gene, CDR1 is SGHTA and CDR2 is FQGNSA. The germline V and J ends were trimmed by 1 base and 2 bases, with 14 bases remaining between them. This CDR3 contains 16 residues. CDR3 region: CASSLGWGTPQETQYF. CDR3 sequence (DNA): TGTGCCAGCAGCTTAGGTTGGGGGACCCCTCAAGAGACCCAGTACTTC. The whole variable domain, remainder taken from reference TRBV7-2 and TRBJ2-5, is GAGVSQSPSNKVTEKGKDVELRCDPISGHTALYWYRQSLGQGLEFLIYFQGNSAPDKSGLPSDRFSAERTGGSVSTLTIQRTQQEDSAVYLCASSLGWGTPQETQYFGPGTRLLVL.

The chain has TRBV6-6 and TRBJ2-2, with D hard to call. The CDR3 spans 14 residues. Germline values: CDR1 MNHNY, CDR2 SVGAGI (reference sequence). The V end lost 6 bases, the J end lost 7 bases, and 15 bases lay between the germline ends. The DNA of the CDR3 is TGTGCCAGCAGCAATCCCATTCTGGGCGGGGAGCTGTTTTTT. Protein product: CASSNPILGGELFF.

This clone was recorded once. The J gene is TRBJ2-3, the V gene TRBV16; 8 positions match TRBD2. Germline trimming cut 0 bases from V and 0 bases from J; bases unmatched to any gene: 2. The CDR3 is 16 amino acids. CDR1 and CDR2 from the germline V gene are KGHSY and FQNENV. The CDR3 sequence is CASSQSASGSTDTQYF. The CDR3 nucleotides read TGTGCCAGCAGCCAATCAGCTAGCGGGAGCACAGATACGCAGTATTTT. The full variable domain, completed using reference TRBV16 and TRBJ2-3, is GEEVAQTPKHLVRGEGQKAKLYCAPIKGHSYVFWYQQVLKNEFKFLISFQNENVFDETGMPKERFSAKCLPNSPCSLEIQATKLEDSAVYFCASSQSASGSTDTQYFGPGTRLTVL.

The V and J genes are TRBV5-8 and TRBJ1-2; D not resolved. V gave up 4 bases and J gave up 8 bases, with 18 bases separating them. This CDR3 is 14 amino acids long. The germline CDR1 and CDR2 sequences are SGHTS and YDEGEE. The CDR3 loop reads CASSTRSPRWGYTF. CDR3 nucleotide sequence: TGTGCCAGCAGCACGCGCAGTCCTCGGTGGGGCTACACCTTC.

The chain links TRBV27 to TRBJ2-1, with TRBD1 identical over 7 bases. The V gene's germline CDR1 is MNHEY and CDR2 SMNVEV (reference sequence). J was trimmed by 2 bases and V by 3 bases; bases with no gene match: 1. The CDR3 runs 14 residues. This chain's CDR3 is CASSFGQAYNEQFF. The CDR3 DNA reads TGTGCCAGCAGTTTTGGACAGGCCTACAATGAGCAGTTCTTC.

The rearrangement uses TRBV5-1 and TRBJ1-1, with TRBD1 identical over 7 bases. The CDR3 extends over 16 amino acids. The germline CDR1 and CDR2 sequences are SGHRS and YFSETQ. Trimming removed 0 bases from V and 1 base from J; junction bases left unmatched: 6. CDR3 coding DNA: TGCGCCAGCAGCTTGGCCGTAGCAGGGGGGAACACTGAAGCTTTCTTT. Amino acids: CASSLAVAGGNTEAFF.

The CDR3 coding sequence is TGCGCCAGCAGTCCGGGGACTAGCGGGAGCTCTGGGTACGAGCAGTACTTC. Residues: CASSPGTSGSSGYEQYF. The chain joins TRBV10-1 to TRBJ2-7, with TRBD2 matching 14 bases. This CDR3 spans 17 amino acids. In germline, CDR1 is WNHNN, CDR2 SYGVQD (reference sequence). The junction had 10 bases not matched to a gene; V was cut back by 5 bases and J by 4 bases.

The chain couples TRBV28 to TRBJ1-2, with D unresolved. V was clipped by 3 bases and J by 2 bases, with 7 bases between them. The CDR3 has 13 residues. The germline V gene has CDR1 MDHEN and CDR2 SYDVKM. The DNA of the CDR3 is TGTGCCAGCAGTTTCGCCGGCAACTATGGCTACACCTTC. Translation: CASSFAGNYGYTF.